This T cell receptor (beta chain) was recovered during a study of control samples from healthy donors and cancer patients. This CDR3 comprises 12 residues. CDR1 is KGHDR, CDR2 SFDVKD, per germline. V was shortened by 3 bases and J by 13 bases, with 14 bases between the two germline ends. Data came from immunoSEQ multiplex PCR; TCRdb stores just in-frame clones and leaves some out. The table lists 120,000 or so clones, 87% of them singletons, with 2.9% in the top ten. Sequenced sample: blood. The source is a man aged 55-75 years in good health. The chain couples TRBV24-1 to TRBJ2-5, with D possibly TRBD2 on 7 matching bases. CDR3 bases: TGTGCCACCAGTGATCCGGGGGGCGTTCCGTACTTC. Protein sequence: CATSDPGGVPYF.